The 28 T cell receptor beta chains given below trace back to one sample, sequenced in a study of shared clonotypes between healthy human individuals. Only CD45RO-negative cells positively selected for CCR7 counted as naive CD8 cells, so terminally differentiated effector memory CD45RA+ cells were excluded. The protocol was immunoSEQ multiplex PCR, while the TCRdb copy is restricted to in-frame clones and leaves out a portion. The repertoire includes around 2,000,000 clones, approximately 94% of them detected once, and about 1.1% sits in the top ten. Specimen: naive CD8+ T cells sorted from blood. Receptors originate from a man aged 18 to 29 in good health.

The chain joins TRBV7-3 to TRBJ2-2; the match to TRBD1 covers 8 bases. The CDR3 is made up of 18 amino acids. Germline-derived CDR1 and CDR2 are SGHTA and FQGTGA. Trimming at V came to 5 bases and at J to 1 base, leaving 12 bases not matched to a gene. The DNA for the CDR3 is TGTGCCAGCAGCCCCGGACAGGGTGGGGAGATGAACACCGGGGAGCTGTTTTTT. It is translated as CASSPGQGGEMNTGELFF.

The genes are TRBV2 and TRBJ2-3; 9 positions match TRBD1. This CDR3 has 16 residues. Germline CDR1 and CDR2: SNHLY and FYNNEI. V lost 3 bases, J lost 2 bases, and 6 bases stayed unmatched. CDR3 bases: TGTGCCAGCAGTGACGGATGGACAGGGGACACAGATACGCAGTATTTT. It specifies CASSDGWTGDTDTQYF.

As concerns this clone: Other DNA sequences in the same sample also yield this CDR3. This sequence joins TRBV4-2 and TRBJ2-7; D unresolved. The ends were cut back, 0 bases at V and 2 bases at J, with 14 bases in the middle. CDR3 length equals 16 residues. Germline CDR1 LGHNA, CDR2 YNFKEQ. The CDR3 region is CASSQDSAGPTYEQYF. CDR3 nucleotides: TGTGCCAGCAGCCAAGATAGTGCAGGCCCAACCTACGAGCAGTACTTC.

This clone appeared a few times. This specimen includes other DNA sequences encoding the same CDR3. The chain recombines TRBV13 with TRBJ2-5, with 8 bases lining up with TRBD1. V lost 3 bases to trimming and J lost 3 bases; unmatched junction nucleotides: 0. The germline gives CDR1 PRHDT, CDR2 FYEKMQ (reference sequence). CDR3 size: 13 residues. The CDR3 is CASSLDREETQYF. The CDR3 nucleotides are TGTGCCAGCAGCTTGGACAGGGAAGAGACCCAGTACTTC.

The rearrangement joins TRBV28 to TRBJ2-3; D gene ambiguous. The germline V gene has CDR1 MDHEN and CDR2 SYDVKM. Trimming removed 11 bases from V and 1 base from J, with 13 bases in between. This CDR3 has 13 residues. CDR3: CASGQVGTDTQYF. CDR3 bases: TGTGCCTCCGGGCAGGTAGGCACAGATACGCAGTATTTT.

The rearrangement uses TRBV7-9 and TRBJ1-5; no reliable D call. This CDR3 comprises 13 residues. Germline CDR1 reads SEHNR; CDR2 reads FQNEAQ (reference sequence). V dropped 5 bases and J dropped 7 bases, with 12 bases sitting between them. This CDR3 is CASSSPGEQPQHF. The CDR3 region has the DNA TGTGCCAGCAGCAGTCCAGGAGAACAGCCCCAGCATTTT. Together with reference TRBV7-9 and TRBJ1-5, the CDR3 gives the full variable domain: DTGVSQNPRHKITKRGQNVTFRCDPISEHNRLYWYRQTLGQGPEFLTYFQNEAQLEKSRLLSDRFSAERPKGSFSTLEIQRTEQGDSAMYLCASSSPGEQPQHFGDGTRLSIL.

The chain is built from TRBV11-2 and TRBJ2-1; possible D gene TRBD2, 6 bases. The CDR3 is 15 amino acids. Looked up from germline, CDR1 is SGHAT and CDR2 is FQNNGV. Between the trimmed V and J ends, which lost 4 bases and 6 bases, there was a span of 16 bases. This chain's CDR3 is CASSYGTYRPNEQFF. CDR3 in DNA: TGTGCCAGCAGCTATGGGACTTACCGGCCCAATGAGCAGTTCTTC. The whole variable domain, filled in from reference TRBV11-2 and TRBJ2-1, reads EAGVAQSPRYKIIEKRQSVAFWCNPISGHATLYWYQQILGQGPKLLIQFQNNGVVDDSQLPKDRFSAERLKGVDSTLKIQPAKLEDSAVYLCASSYGTYRPNEQFFGPGTRLTVL.

This CDR3 is CASSFVLAGGQETQYF. CDR3 coding DNA: TGTGCCAGCAGCTTCGTACTAGCGGGGGGGCAGGAGACCCAGTACTTC. The chain joins TRBV7-9 to TRBJ2-5; 13 bases line up with TRBD2. The CDR3 has 16 residues. Trimming cost V 3 bases and J 5 bases; bases outside gene matches: 6. From germline, CDR1 is SEHNR and CDR2 FQNEAQ (reference sequence).

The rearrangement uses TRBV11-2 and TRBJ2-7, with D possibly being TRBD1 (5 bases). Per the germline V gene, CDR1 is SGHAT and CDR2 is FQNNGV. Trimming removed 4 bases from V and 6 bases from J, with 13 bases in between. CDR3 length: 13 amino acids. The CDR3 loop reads CASSWGQGSEQYF. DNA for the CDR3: TGTGCCAGCAGCTGGGGCCAGGGATCCGAGCAGTACTTC.

In DNA, the CDR3 is TGTGCCAGCAGTTTCATGGGACTGAGCAATCAGCCCCAGCATTTT. It codes for CASSFMGLSNQPQHF. The chain employs TRBV27 and TRBJ1-5; D might be TRBD1 (5 bases). Trimming shortened V by 3 bases and J by 1 base, and 10 bases separated the two germline ends. This CDR3 spans 15 amino acids. Looked up from germline, CDR1 is MNHEY and CDR2 is SMNVEV (reference sequence).

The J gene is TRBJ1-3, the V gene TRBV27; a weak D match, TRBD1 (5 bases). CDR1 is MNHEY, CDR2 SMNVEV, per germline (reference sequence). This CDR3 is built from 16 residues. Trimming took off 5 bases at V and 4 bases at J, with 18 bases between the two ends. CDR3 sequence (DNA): TGTGCCAGCAGTGTCCGAGATCAGGGCGGGGGAAACACCATATATTTT. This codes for CASSVRDQGGGNTIYF.

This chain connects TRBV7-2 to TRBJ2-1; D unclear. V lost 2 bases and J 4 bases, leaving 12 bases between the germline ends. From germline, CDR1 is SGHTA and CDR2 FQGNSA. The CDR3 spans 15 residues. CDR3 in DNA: TGTGCCAGCAGCTTACCTACGGTGGGATACAATGAGCAGTTCTTC. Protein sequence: CASSLPTVGYNEQFF.

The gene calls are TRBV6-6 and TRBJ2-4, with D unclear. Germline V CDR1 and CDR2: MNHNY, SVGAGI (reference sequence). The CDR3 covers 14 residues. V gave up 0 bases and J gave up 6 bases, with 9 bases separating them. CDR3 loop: CASSYSSAGNIQYF. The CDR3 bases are TGTGCCAGCAGTTACTCGTCGGCAGGAAACATTCAGTACTTC.

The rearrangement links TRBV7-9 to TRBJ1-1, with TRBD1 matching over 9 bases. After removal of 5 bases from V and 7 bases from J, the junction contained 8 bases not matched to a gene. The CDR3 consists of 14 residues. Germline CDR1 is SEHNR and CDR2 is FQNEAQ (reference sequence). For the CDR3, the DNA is TGTGCCAGCAGCGTAATGACAGGGGGGAGTGAAGCTTTCTTT. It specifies CASSVMTGGSEAFF.

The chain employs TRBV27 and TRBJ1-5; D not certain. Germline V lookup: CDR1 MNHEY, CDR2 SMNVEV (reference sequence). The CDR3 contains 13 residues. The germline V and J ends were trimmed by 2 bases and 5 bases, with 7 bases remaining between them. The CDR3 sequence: CASSLGRHQPQHF. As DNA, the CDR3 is TGTGCCAGCAGTTTAGGGAGACATCAGCCCCAGCATTTT.

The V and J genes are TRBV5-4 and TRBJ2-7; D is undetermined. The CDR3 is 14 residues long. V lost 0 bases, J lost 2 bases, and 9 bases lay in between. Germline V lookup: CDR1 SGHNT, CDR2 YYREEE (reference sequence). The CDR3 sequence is CASSLENSAYEQYF. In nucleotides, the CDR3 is TGTGCCAGCAGCTTGGAGAACAGTGCCTACGAGCAGTACTTC.

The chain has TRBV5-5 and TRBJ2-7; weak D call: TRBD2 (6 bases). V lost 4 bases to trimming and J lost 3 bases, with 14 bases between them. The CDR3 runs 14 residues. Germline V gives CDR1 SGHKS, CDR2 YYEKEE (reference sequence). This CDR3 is CASSPWTGGYEQYF. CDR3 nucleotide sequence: TGTGCCAGCAGCCCTTGGACCGGGGGCTACGAGCAGTACTTC.

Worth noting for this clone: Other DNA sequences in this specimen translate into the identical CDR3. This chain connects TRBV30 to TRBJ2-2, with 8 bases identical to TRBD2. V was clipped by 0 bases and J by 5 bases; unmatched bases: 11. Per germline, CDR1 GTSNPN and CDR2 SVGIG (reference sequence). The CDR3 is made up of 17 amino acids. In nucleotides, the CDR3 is TGTGCCTGGAGTGTCAGTTTCGCGGGGGGCCCAACCGGGGAGCTGTTTTTT. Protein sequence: CAWSVSFAGGPTGELFF.

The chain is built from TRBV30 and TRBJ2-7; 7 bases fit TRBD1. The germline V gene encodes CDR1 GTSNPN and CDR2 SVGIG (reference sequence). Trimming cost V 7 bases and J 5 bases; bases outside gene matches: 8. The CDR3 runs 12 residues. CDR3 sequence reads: CAYRKQGNEQYF. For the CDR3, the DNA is TGTGCCTACCGAAAACAGGGGAACGAGCAGTACTTC. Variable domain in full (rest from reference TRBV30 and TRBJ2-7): SQTIHQWPATLVQPVGSPLSLECTVEGTSNPNLYWYRQAAGRGLQLLFYSVGIGQISSEVPQNLSASRPQDRQFILSSKKLLLSDSGFYLCAYRKQGNEQYFGPGTRLTVT.

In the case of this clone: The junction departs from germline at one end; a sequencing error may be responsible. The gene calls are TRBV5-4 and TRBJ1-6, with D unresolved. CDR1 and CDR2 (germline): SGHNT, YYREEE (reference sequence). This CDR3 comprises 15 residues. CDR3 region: CASSQVRRLDSPLHF. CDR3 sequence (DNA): TGCGCCAGCAGCCAAGTCCGGCGGCTCGATTCACCCCTCCACTTT.

In DNA form, the CDR3 reads TGTGCCAGCAGCTCAACTAGCGGGGGAGACTACGAGCAGTACTTC. Translation: CASSSTSGGDYEQYF. V usage is TRBV7-9 and J usage is TRBJ2-7; 11 positions agree with TRBD2. Trimming removed 4 bases from V and 3 bases from J; junction bases left unmatched: 5. This CDR3 contains 15 residues. The germline V gene encodes CDR1 SEHNR and CDR2 FQNEAQ (reference sequence). Full variable domain (remainder filled in from reference TRBV7-9 and TRBJ2-7): DTGVSQNPRHKITKRGQNVTFRCDPISEHNRLYWYRQTLGQGPEFLTYFQNEAQLEKSRLLSDRFSAERPKGSFSTLEIQRTEQGDSAMYLCASSSTSGGDYEQYFGPGTRLTVT.

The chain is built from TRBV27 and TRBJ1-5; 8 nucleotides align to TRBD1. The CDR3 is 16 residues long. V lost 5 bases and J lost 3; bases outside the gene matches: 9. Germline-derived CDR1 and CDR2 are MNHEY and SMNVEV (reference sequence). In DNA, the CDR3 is TGTGCCAGCAGTACCACAGGGGGTGTTGTCAATCAGCCCCAGCATTTT. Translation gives CASSTTGGVVNQPQHF.

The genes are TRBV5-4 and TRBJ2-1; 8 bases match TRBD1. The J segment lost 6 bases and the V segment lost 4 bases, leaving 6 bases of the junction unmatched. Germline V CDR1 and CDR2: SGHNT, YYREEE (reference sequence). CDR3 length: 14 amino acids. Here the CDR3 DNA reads TGTGCCAGCAGCCTATGGGACAGGTTCAATGAGCAGTTCTTC. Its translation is CASSLWDRFNEQFF.

In DNA form, the CDR3 reads TGCGCCAGCAGCCAAGATGGAAGCGCCACCTACGAGCAGTACTTC. It encodes CASSQDGSATYEQYF. The rearrangement uses TRBV4-3 and TRBJ2-7, with no clear D. The CDR3 length is 15 residues. Looked up from germline, CDR1 is LGHNA and CDR2 is YSLEER. Between the trimmed V and J ends, which lost 0 bases and 2 bases, there was a span of 11 bases.

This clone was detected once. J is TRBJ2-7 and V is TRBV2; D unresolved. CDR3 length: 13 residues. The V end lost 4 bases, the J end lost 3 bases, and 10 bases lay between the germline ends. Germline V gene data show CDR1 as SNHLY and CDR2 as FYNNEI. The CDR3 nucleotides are TGTGCCAGCAGTGGACATCCCGTCTACGAGCAGTACTTC. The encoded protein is CASSGHPVYEQYF.

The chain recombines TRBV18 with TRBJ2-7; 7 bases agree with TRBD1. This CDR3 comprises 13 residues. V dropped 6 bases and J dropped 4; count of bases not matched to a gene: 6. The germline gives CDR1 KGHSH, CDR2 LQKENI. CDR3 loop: CASSPDRIYEQYF. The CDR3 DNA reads TGTGCCAGCTCTCCGGACAGGATATACGAGCAGTACTTC.

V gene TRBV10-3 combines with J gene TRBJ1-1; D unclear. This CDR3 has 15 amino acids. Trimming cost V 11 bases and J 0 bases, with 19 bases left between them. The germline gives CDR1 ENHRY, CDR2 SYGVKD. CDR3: CAASAGNGLNTEAFF. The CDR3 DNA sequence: TGTGCCGCTTCCGCGGGGAACGGATTGAACACTGAAGCTTTCTTT.

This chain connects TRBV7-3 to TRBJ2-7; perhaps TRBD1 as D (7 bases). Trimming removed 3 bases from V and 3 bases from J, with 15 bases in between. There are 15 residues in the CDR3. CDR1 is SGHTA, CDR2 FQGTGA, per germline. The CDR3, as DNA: TGTGCCAGCAGCTTTGCAGGGGGGAGCCACTACGAGCAGTACTTC. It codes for CASSFAGGSHYEQYF.